This TCR beta chain was sequenced during a study of CD8 T cells in ankylosing spondylitis. The study's findings and limits: Both synovial fluid and blood in reactive arthritis had previously been reported to carry some motif variants. A motif in TCR beta, a set of eight or nine highly homologous variants, appeared characteristic of ankylosing spondylitis blood. Peripheral blood held disease-linked clones only at relatively low frequency, and these were CD8+.

This clonotype was seen a handful of times. Antigen: not known. The authors made TCR beta libraries by quantitative 5'-RACE with molecular barcodes. TCRdb ran MiXCR on the 5' RACE reads and lists one entry per CDR3 protein. This sample has 150,000 or so distinct CDR3 sequences; 30% to 40% occur once, and the top ten carry approximately 5.9%. The clonotype was recovered from a male donor with ankylosing spondylitis. The sequenced sample was synovial fluid, either unsorted or a sorted T cell fraction (not recorded which).

The CDR3, as DNA: TGTGCCTGGAGCGGAGCCGGGGAGCTGTTTTTT. Protein: CAWSGAGELFF. The chain employs TRBV30 and TRBJ2-2; D not resolved. Germline CDR1 GTSNPN, CDR2 SVGIG (reference sequence). Trimming left V 3 bases short and J 6 bases short, with 5 bases between. The CDR3 length is 11 residues.